Detailed here is one T cell receptor (beta chain). Both 60 Vbeta primers and 13 Jbeta primers went into the PCR. Measured with immunoSEQ multiplex PCR; TCRdb has only the in-frame clones, and not every one. This specimen shows some 150,000 clones; the ten leading clones hold roughly 3%. This specimen comes from a study of cytomegalovirus exposure and HLA in healthy donors. V was shortened by 2 bases and J by 4 bases, with 8 bases between the two germline ends. The CDR3 is 13 amino acids. Per the germline V gene, CDR1 is MDHEN and CDR2 is SYDVKM. The chain is built from TRBV28 and TRBJ1-2; D possibly corresponds to TRBD1 (5 bases). Material: PBMCs. This sequence originates from a man aged 40-50 years in good health and CMV-seronegative. In DNA form, the CDR3 reads TGTGCCAGCAGTTTAACAGGTAGCTATGGCTACACCTTC. It encodes CASSLTGSYGYTF.